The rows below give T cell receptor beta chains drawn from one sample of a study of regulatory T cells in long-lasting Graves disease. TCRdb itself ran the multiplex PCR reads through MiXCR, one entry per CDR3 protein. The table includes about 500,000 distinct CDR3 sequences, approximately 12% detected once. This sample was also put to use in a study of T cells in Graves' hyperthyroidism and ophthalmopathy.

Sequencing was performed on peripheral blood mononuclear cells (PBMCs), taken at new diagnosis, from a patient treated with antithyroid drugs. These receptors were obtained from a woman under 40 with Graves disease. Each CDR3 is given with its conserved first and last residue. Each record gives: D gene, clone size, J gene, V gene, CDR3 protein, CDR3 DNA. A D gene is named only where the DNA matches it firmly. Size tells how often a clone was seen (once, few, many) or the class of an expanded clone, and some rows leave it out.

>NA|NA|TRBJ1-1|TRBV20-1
CSARQGYTEAFF
TGCAGTGCTAGGCAGGGCTACACTGAAGCTTTCTTT
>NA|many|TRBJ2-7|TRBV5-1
CARSSPYEQYF
TGCGCCAGATCGTCCCCTTACGAGCAGTACTTC
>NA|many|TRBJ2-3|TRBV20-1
CSARSGVWTDTQYF
TGCAGTGCTAGATCAGGGGTTTGGACAGATACGCAGTATTTT
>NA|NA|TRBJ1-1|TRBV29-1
CSVIATVNTEAFF
TGCAGCGTTATAGCCACAGTGAACACTGAAGCTTTCTTT
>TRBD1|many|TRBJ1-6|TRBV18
CASSPGQGAYNSPLHF
TGTGCCAGCTCACCGGGACAGGGGGCTTATAATTCACCCCTCCACTTT
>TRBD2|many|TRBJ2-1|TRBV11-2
CASSFLTGPGGEQFF
TGTGCCAGCAGCTTCCTTACAGGTCCGGGAGGTGAGCAGTTCTTC
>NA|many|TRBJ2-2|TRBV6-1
CASSERGWGISAAGELFF
TGTGCCAGCAGTGAAAGGGGGTGGGGGATTTCAGCTGCCGGGGAGCTGTTTTTT
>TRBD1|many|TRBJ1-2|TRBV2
CASREYRGGGYTF
TGTGCCAGCAGGGAATACAGGGGCGGTGGCTACACCTTC
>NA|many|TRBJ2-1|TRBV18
CASSPPAGVNEQFF
TGTGCCAGCTCACCACCGGCCGGGGTCAATGAGCAGTTCTTC
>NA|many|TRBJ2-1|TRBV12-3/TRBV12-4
CASSMGLPGQFF
TGTGCCAGCAGCATGGGGCTACCGGGGCAGTTCTTC
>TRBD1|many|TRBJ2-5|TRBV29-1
CSVGTGTGVGETQYF
TGCAGCGTTGGAACCGGGACAGGGGTCGGAGAGACCCAGTACTTC
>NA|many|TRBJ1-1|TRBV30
CAWSYRGTLNTEAFF
TGTGCCTGGAGCTATCGGGGCACCCTGAACACTGAAGCTTTCTTT
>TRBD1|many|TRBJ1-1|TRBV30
CAWSKGGGTEAFF
TGTGCCTGGAGTAAAGGGGGCGGCACTGAAGCTTTCTTT
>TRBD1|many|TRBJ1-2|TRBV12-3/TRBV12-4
CASSLVGTAISGYTF
TGTGCCAGCAGTTTAGTTGGGACAGCGATTTCGGGCTACACCTTC
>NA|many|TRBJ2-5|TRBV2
CASSEGGSWTQYF
TGTGCCAGCAGTGAGGGTGGGTCATGGACCCAGTACTTC
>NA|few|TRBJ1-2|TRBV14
CASSQLSDRGYTF
TGTGCCAGCAGCCAGTTAAGCGATCGAGGCTACACCTTC
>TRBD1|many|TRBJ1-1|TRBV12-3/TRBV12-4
CASRYTGGFTEAFF
TGTGCCAGCAGATATACAGGGGGCTTCACTGAAGCTTTCTTT
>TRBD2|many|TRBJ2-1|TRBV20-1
CSALAGSSYNEQFF
TGCAGTGCGTTAGCGGGAAGCTCCTACAATGAGCAGTTCTTC
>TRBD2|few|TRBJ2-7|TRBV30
CAWSVPSGGRSSYEQYF
TGTGCCTGGAGTGTTCCGAGCGGGGGCAGGAGCTCCTACGAGCAGTACTTC
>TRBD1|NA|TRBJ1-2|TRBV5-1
CASSSSDRGKYGYTF
TGCGCCAGCAGCAGTTCGGACAGGGGAAAATATGGCTACACCTTC
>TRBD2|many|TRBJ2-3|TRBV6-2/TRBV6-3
CASVPSGRVRTDTQYF
TGTGCCAGCGTGCCTAGCGGGAGGGTTCGCACAGATACGCAGTATTTT
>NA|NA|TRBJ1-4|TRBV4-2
CASSQVLGGEKLFF
TGTGCCAGCAGCCAAGTTTTAGGGGGTGAAAAACTGTTTTTT
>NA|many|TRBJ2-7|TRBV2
CASSVTGVSPYEQYF
TGTGCCAGCAGTGTTACGGGAGTGAGTCCCTACGAGCAGTACTTC
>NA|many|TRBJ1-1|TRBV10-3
CAISGETQGLPGRWTEAFF
TGTGCCATCAGTGGGGAAACACAGGGCTTACCGGGGAGGTGGACTGAAGCTTTCTTT
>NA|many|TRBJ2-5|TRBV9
CASSPSGVWETQYF
TGTGCCAGCAGCCCTTCGGGGGTGTGGGAGACCCAGTACTTC
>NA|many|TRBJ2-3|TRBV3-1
CASSQGGEDTQYF
TGTGCCAGCAGCCAAGGTGGTGAGGATACGCAGTATTTT
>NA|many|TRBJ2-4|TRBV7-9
CASSLGSKRGIQYF
TGTGCCAGCAGCTTGGGTTCGAAGCGTGGCATTCAGTACTTC
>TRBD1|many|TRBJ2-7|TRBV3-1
CASSRTGTPSYEQYF
TGTGCCAGCAGCCGGACAGGTACCCCCTCCTACGAGCAGTACTTC
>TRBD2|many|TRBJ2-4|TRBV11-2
CASSRLAGGAKNIQYF
TGTGCCAGCAGCAGACTAGCGGGAGGGGCCAAAAACATTCAGTACTTC
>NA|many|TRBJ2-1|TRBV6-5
CASSSQGAPYNEQFF
TGTGCCAGCAGTTCACAGGGAGCACCATACAATGAGCAGTTCTTC
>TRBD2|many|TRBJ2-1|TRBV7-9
CASSLGTRNEQFF
TGTGCCAGCAGCTTAGGGACTAGAAATGAGCAGTTCTTC
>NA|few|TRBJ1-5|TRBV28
CASSLRELKKSVNQPQHF
TGTGCCAGCAGTTTAAGGGAGCTTAAGAAATCGGTAAATCAGCCCCAGCATTTT
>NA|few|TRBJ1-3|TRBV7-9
CASSSRGNSGNTIYF
TGTGCCAGCAGCTCGAGAGGGAACTCTGGAAACACCATATATTTT
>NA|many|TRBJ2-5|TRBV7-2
CASSSPPPGLVMETQYF
TGTGCCAGCAGCTCACCCCCCCCGGGACTGGTGATGGAGACCCAGTACTTC
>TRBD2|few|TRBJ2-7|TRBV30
CAWARLAGPNEQYF
TGTGCCTGGGCCCGTCTAGCGGGACCAAACGAGCAGTACTTC
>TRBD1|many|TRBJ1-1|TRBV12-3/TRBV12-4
CASSPSTGTGLPEAFF
TGTGCCAGCAGCCCCTCCACCGGGACAGGACTACCTGAAGCTTTCTTT
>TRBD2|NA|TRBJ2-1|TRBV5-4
CASSSGAGGASYNEQFF
TGTGCCAGCAGCTCTGGGGCGGGAGGGGCCTCCTACAATGAGCAGTTCTTC
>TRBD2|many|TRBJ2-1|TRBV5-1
CASSLVASGRVYNEQFF
TGCGCCAGCAGCTTGGTGGCTAGCGGGAGGGTTTACAATGAGCAGTTCTTC
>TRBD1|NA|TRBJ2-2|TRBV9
CASSDRGQAGTGELFF
TGTGCCAGCAGCGACCGGGGACAGGCGGGCACCGGGGAGCTGTTTTTT
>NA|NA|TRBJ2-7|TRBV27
CASRTDSRGYEQYF
TGTGCCAGCAGGACTGACAGTCGAGGCTACGAGCAGTACTTC
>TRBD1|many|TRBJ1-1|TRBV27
CASSLRGQMNTEAFF
TGTGCCAGCAGTTTAAGGGGACAGATGAACACTGAAGCTTTCTTT
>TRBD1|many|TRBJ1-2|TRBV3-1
CASSQEGTGGYGYTF
TGTGCCAGCAGCCAAGAGGGGACAGGCGGTTATGGCTACACCTTC
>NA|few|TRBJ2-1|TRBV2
CASSESGSSVDEQFF
TGTGCCAGCAGTGAAAGTGGTAGTAGTGTCGATGAGCAGTTCTTC
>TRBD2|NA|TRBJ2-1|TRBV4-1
CASSPYGLAYNEQFF
TGCGCCAGCAGCCCTTACGGACTAGCCTACAATGAGCAGTTCTTC